This T cell receptor beta chain derives from a study of blood T cell repertoires in COVID-19. Across the whole study: The origin of the acute and convalescent COVID-19 samples was the United States, Italy and Spain.

Study processing details: How many nucleated cells were present was estimated from reference gene primer amplification. TCRdb's table, derived via immunoSEQ multiplex PCR, lists solely in-frame clones and lacks some. The V and J calls and clone size were taken over from that table, and D and trimming were inferred from the DNA. The profile shows over 200,000 clones, around 86% of them singletons. CDR3 length: 12 amino acids. Trimming took off 3 bases at V and 1 base at J, with 3 bases between the two ends. CDR1 and CDR2 from the germline V gene are ENHRY and SYGVKD. This clonotype was sampled from a man in his fifties or sixties who had recovered from COVID-19. The chain employs TRBV10-3 and TRBJ1-1; D call uncertain. The sequencing sample was made of peripheral blood. The CDR3 DNA reads TGTGCCATCAGTGACCGGAACACTGAAGCTTTCTTT. It encodes CAISDRNTEAFF.